The 29 T cell receptor beta chains below come from one sample, sequenced in a study of OX40 agonist ivuxolimab in advanced cancers. The method was immunoSEQ multiplex PCR; TCRdb's version includes in-frame clones alone and lacks a portion of them. This sample carries about 80,000 clones, 85% to 95% of them seen once, and the ten largest clones take approximately 0.32%. The sample was CD4+ or CD8+ T cells sorted from blood, taken in a trial of the OX40 agonist ivuxolimab. The origin of the receptors is an adult with an advanced solid tumor such as melanoma, head and neck, liver or kidney cancer.

The genes are TRBV6-5 and TRBJ1-2; a weak D match, TRBD1 (6 bases). In germline, CDR1 is MNHEY, CDR2 SVGAGI. This CDR3 region has 13 residues. V shed 5 bases and J shed 8 bases, with 15 bases lying between them. The CDR3 coding sequence is TGTGCCAGCAGTCCCGGACAGCGCCGGGGCTACACCTTC. Protein: CASSPGQRRGYTF.

The rearrangement links TRBV19 to TRBJ2-7, with 9 positions matching TRBD1. CDR3 length: 14 residues. The V segment lost 0 bases and the J segment 7 bases; nucleotides outside the gene matches: 4. Germline lookup yields CDR1 LNHDA and CDR2 SQIVND (reference sequence). The CDR3 bases are TGTGCCAGTAGTATAGAACAGGGGGCGAAAGAGCAGTACTTC. Translating it yields CASSIEQGAKEQYF. Complete variable domain (other parts from reference TRBV19 and TRBJ2-7): DGGITQSPKYLFRKEGQNVTLSCEQNLNHDAMYWYRQDPGQGLRLIYYSQIVNDFQKGDIAEGYSVSREKKESFPLTVTSAQKNPTAFYLCASSIEQGAKEQYFGPGTRLTVT.

The chain joins TRBV27 to TRBJ2-2, with 9 bases aligning to TRBD2. The germline gives CDR1 MNHEY, CDR2 SMNVEV (reference sequence). This CDR3 has 20 amino acids. With 3 bases clipped from V and 2 bases from J, the junction kept 16 bases outside the gene matches. The CDR3 sequence: CASSFLNWLAGTGNTGELFF. CDR3 sequence (DNA): TGTGCCAGCAGTTTCCTTAACTGGCTAGCGGGAACCGGCAACACCGGGGAGCTGTTTTTT.

The chain employs TRBV7-8 and TRBJ1-2; no clear D. Germline-derived CDR1 and CDR2 are SGHVS and FQNEAQ. This CDR3 has 12 residues. The germline V and J ends were trimmed by 2 bases and 4 bases, with 5 bases remaining between them. The CDR3 coding sequence is TGTGCCAGCAGCTTAACCGGCTATGGCTACACCTTC. It yields the protein CASSLTGYGYTF. The variable domain in full, completed from reference TRBV7-8 and TRBJ1-2, reads GAGVSQSPRYKVAKRGQDVALRCDPISGHVSLFWYQQALGQGPEFLTYFQNEAQLDKSGLPSDRFFAERPEGSVSTLKIQRTQQEDSAVYLCASSLTGYGYTFGSGTRLTVV.

This clone was seen only once. The chain uses TRBV6-1 and TRBJ1-1; a possible D gene is TRBD1 (5 bases). The CDR3 spans 13 residues. V gave up 2 bases and J gave up 3 bases, with 7 bases separating them. CDR1 and CDR2 (germline): MNHNS, SASEGT. The CDR3 spells CASSEQQDTEAFF. The CDR3 DNA reads TGTGCCAGCAGTGAACAACAGGACACTGAAGCTTTCTTT.

This clone was counted only a few times. V is TRBV5-1 and J is TRBJ1-1; the D is unclear. The CDR3 sequence is 15 residues long. From germline, CDR1 is SGHRS and CDR2 YFSETQ. Trimming removed 0 bases at V and 3 bases at J, with 12 bases between. The CDR3 region is CASSLVLGSDTEAFF. CDR3 coding DNA: TGCGCCAGCAGCTTGGTTCTCGGGTCGGACACTGAAGCTTTCTTT.

J is TRBJ1-5 and V is TRBV19; D is ambiguous. CDR1 and CDR2 from the germline V gene are LNHDA and SQIVND (reference sequence). This CDR3 is 13 amino acids long. Trimming removed 5 bases at V and 9 bases at J, with 14 bases between. CDR3 nucleotide sequence: TGTGCCAGTAGTGTGACCAGTGGAATGCCCCAGCATTTT. It yields the protein CASSVTSGMPQHF.

The J gene is TRBJ2-5, the V gene TRBV28; 7 bases fit TRBD1. Losses at the gene ends were 6 bases for V and 6 bases for J; bases not matched to a gene: 10. Germline V CDR1 and CDR2: MDHEN, SYDVKM. The CDR3 covers 14 residues. As DNA, the CDR3 is TGTGCCAGCAGGAGACAGGGATCCGTACAGACCCAGTACTTC. The encoded protein is CASRRQGSVQTQYF. The full variable domain, rest sourced from reference TRBV28 and TRBJ2-5, is DVKVTQSSRYLVKRTGEKVFLECVQDMDHENMFWYRQDPGLGLRLIYFSYDVKMKEKGDIPEGYSVSREKKERFSLILESASTNQTSMYLCASRRQGSVQTQYFGPGTRLLVL.

In the case of this clone: The same CDR3 is also encoded by other DNA sequences in this sample. The rearrangement links TRBV5-1 to TRBJ2-2; D is uncertain. CDR1 and CDR2 from the germline V gene are SGHRS and YFSETQ. The CDR3 is made up of 14 amino acids. V dropped 0 bases and J dropped 2 bases, with 5 bases sitting between them. The CDR3 coding sequence is TGCGCCAGCAGCTTGGGAACTAACACCGGGGAGCTGTTTTTT. The encoded protein is CASSLGTNTGELFF. Full variable domain (outside the CDR3, taken from reference TRBV5-1 and TRBJ2-2): KAGVTQTPRYLIKTRGQQVTLSCSPISGHRSVSWYQQTPGQGLQFLFEYFSETQRNKGNFPGRFSGRQFSNSRSEMNVSTLELGDSALYLCASSLGTNTGELFFGEGSRLTVL.

This clone was found once. This chain joins TRBV2 and TRBJ1-3; the D gene is possibly TRBD1 (5 bases). Germline assignment: CDR1 SNHLY and CDR2 FYNNEI. This CDR3 contains 16 residues. V was clipped by 4 bases and J by 0 bases, with 13 bases between them. DNA for the CDR3: TGTGCCAGCAGTGCAGAAGGGGTGAACTCTGGAAACACCATATATTTT. Translating it yields CASSAEGVNSGNTIYF.

The genes are TRBV9 and TRBJ2-7, with 8 bases that match TRBD1. V gave up 4 bases and J gave up 4 bases; unmatched junction bases: 7. The CDR3 is 14 residues long. CDR1 and CDR2 from the germline V gene are SGDLS and YYNGEE. The CDR3 DNA reads TGTGCCAGCAGCCCGCAGGGGGCGGGTTACGAGCAGTACTTC. Translating it yields CASSPQGAGYEQYF.

CDR3 DNA sequence: TGTGCCAGCAGCCGAGGGTCGGGGGGGGAAACCTATGGCTACACCTTC. Protein: CASSRGSGGETYGYTF. The chain couples TRBV4-2 to TRBJ1-2; D possibly corresponds to TRBD1 (5 bases). V lost 4 bases and J lost 4, with 19 bases in between. CDR1 is LGHNA, CDR2 YNFKEQ, per germline. This CDR3 comprises 16 residues.

J is TRBJ1-2 and V is TRBV7-2, with 9 positions matching TRBD1. Germline V CDR1 and CDR2: SGHTA, FQGNSA. The CDR3 spans 13 residues. V shed 4 bases and J 8 bases; nucleotides not matched to a gene: 5. The CDR3 protein is CASSSRDREGYTF. CDR3 DNA sequence: TGTGCCAGCAGCTCCCGGGACAGGGAAGGCTACACCTTC.

The chain is built from TRBV2 and TRBJ1-5, with 9 nucleotides matching TRBD1. Germline V gene sequence: CDR1 SNHLY, CDR2 FYNNEI. The junction had 3 bases not matched to a gene; V was cut back by 2 bases and J by 7 bases. The CDR3 spans 14 residues. This chain's CDR3 is CASSETGGRQPQHF. The CDR3 nucleotides are TGTGCCAGCAGTGAAACAGGGGGCAGGCAGCCCCAGCATTTT.

The chain carries TRBV4-3 and TRBJ1-2; D unresolved. The CDR3 extends over 15 amino acids. V dropped 1 base and J dropped 8 bases, with 17 bases sitting between them. Germline CDR1 reads LGHNA; CDR2 reads YSLEER. CDR3 nucleotide sequence: TGCGCCAGCAGCCAAGCTCCAGGCCTCCCACGGGGCTACACCTTC. Its protein is CASSQAPGLPRGYTF.

The V call is TRBV19, the J call TRBJ2-2, with unresolved D. In germline, CDR1 is LNHDA, CDR2 SQIVND (reference sequence). Trimming left V 7 bases short and J 1 base short, with 4 bases between. This CDR3 is built from 12 residues. The CDR3 coding sequence is TGTGCCAGTACCGAGAACACCGGGGAGCTGTTTTTT. It specifies CASTENTGELFF.

The gene calls are TRBV28 and TRBJ2-3, with 8 bases identical to TRBD2. Trimming took 6 bases from V and 0 from J; bases not matched to a gene: 11. The CDR3 has 17 residues. Germline lookup yields CDR1 MDHEN and CDR2 SYDVKM. CDR3 protein: CASSRRLSGTSTDTQYF. CDR3 nucleotides: TGTGCCAGCAGCCGCCGCCTTAGCGGGACTAGCACAGATACGCAGTATTTT.

The V call is TRBV28, the J call TRBJ2-7; no clear D. The ends were cut back, 1 base at V and 4 bases at J, with 11 bases in the middle. The CDR3 is made up of 14 amino acids. Germline V lookup: CDR1 MDHEN, CDR2 SYDVKM. DNA for the CDR3: TGTGCCAGCAGTTTATACCCCTCTTTTTACGAGCAGTACTTC. Protein: CASSLYPSFYEQYF. The full variable domain, rest sourced from reference TRBV28 and TRBJ2-7, is DVKVTQSSRYLVKRTGEKVFLECVQDMDHENMFWYRQDPGLGLRLIYFSYDVKMKEKGDIPEGYSVSREKKERFSLILESASTNQTSMYLCASSLYPSFYEQYFGPGTRLTVT.

This chain uses TRBV5-1 with TRBJ2-5, with 8 bases aligning to TRBD2. The CDR3 has 16 residues. Germline CDR1 and CDR2: SGHRS and YFSETQ. The J segment lost 3 bases and the V segment lost 2 bases, leaving 9 bases of the junction unmatched. The CDR3 bases are TGCGCCAGCAGCTTAGGTAGCGGGAATCTTAAAGAGACCCAGTACTTC. It specifies CASSLGSGNLKETQYF.

The chain carries TRBV27 and TRBJ1-6; TRBD1 matches at 7 bases. CDR3 length equals 22 residues. Looked up from germline, CDR1 is MNHEY and CDR2 is SMNVEV (reference sequence). V dropped 3 bases and J dropped 2; count of bases not matched to a gene: 22. DNA of the CDR3: TGTGCCAGCAGTTTTTCCTCCGCCTCCAGGGGGGCCGGCTATGCCTATAATTCACCCCTCCACTTT. It translates to CASSFSSASRGAGYAYNSPLHF.

This clone was seen only a few times. The same CDR3 also results from other DNA sequences found in this sample. This rearrangement joins TRBV19 to TRBJ2-7; 9 bases align to TRBD1. CDR1 and CDR2 from the germline V gene are LNHDA and SQIVND (reference sequence). V was pared by 4 bases and J by 0 bases, with 4 bases of the junction left unmatched. The CDR3 is 15 amino acids. CDR3: CASSTGTGSSYEQYF. The DNA for the CDR3 is TGTGCCAGTAGTACCGGGACAGGGAGCTCCTACGAGCAGTACTTC.

In its sample, this clone was seen once. The chain recombines TRBV27 with TRBJ2-1; the D gene is possibly TRBD1 (5 bases). Per the germline V gene, CDR1 is MNHEY and CDR2 is SMNVEV (reference sequence). The CDR3 covers 12 residues. The V end lost 5 bases, the J end lost 10 bases, and 12 bases lay between the germline ends. The chain's CDR3 is CASSPQGYEQFF. CDR3 coding DNA: TGTGCCAGCAGTCCCCAGGGATACGAGCAGTTCTTC.

The rearrangement links TRBV30 to TRBJ1-2; D remains unclear. The V gene lost 5 bases and the J gene lost 8 bases, with 9 bases spanning the gap. The CDR3 length is 10 residues. Germline CDR1 is GTSNPN and CDR2 is SVGIG (reference sequence). The CDR3 region is CAWRHGGYTF. The CDR3 bases are TGTGCCTGGCGCCATGGCGGCTACACCTTC.

The chain has TRBV28 and TRBJ1-1, with D possibly TRBD1 on 5 matching bases. Trimming took 6 bases from V and 1 from J, leaving 12 bases between them. Germline loops: CDR1 MDHEN, CDR2 SYDVKM. This CDR3 comprises 14 residues. In DNA, the CDR3 is TGTGCCAGCAGGGACTTTAGGGGGAACACTGAAGCTTTCTTT. Translated: CASRDFRGNTEAFF.

The CDR3 DNA follows: TGTGCCAGTAGTATAGATTGGGGGGGAAGGAATCAGCCCCAGCATTTT. Its protein product is CASSIDWGGRNQPQHF. V usage is TRBV19 and J usage is TRBJ1-5; possible D gene TRBD1, 5 bases. V shed 0 bases and J shed 4 bases, with 13 bases lying between them. CDR1 is LNHDA, CDR2 SQIVND, per germline (reference sequence). The CDR3 runs 16 residues.

This clone has just a few counts. In DNA, the CDR3 is TGTGCCAGCAGACACGAACAGGGGGCAATACCCCAGCATTTT. Translating it yields CASRHEQGAIPQHF. This rearrangement joins TRBV28 to TRBJ1-5, with TRBD1 matching over 9 bases. CDR3 length equals 14 residues. The germline gives CDR1 MDHEN, CDR2 SYDVKM. Trimming removed 6 bases from V and 10 bases from J; junction bases left unmatched: 10.

The chain couples TRBV7-8 to TRBJ2-1, with 8 bases matching TRBD2. Germline assignment: CDR1 SGHVS and CDR2 FQNEAQ. The CDR3 runs 15 residues. Losses at the gene ends were 3 bases for V and 7 bases for J; bases not matched to a gene: 8. CDR3 nucleotide sequence: TGTGCCAGCAGCTTCTTAGCGGGGCCTGGGAATGAGCAGTTCTTC. Amino acids: CASSFLAGPGNEQFF.

This chain connects TRBV5-1 to TRBJ2-2; maybe TRBD1 (6 bases). Trimming took 0 bases from V and 6 from J, leaving 12 bases between them. The CDR3 has 15 amino acids. The germline V gene encodes CDR1 SGHRS and CDR2 YFSETQ. The CDR3 nucleotides read TGCGCCAGCAGCTTGGCTACAGGGTCACCCGGGGAGCTGTTTTTT. Translated, it gives CASSLATGSPGELFF.

This sequence joins TRBV25-1 and TRBJ2-5; TRBD1 matches at 7 bases. This CDR3 has 17 amino acids. Looked up from germline, CDR1 is MGHDK and CDR2 is SYGVNS. V lost 2 bases and J lost 5; bases outside the gene matches: 14. The CDR3 nucleotides read TGTGCCAGCAGTGAACCACTGGGAAAGGGGGCGGGTGAGACCCAGTACTTC. It encodes CASSEPLGKGAGETQYF.